What follows are 24 T cell receptor beta chains derived from one specimen sequenced in a study of Tregs in tolerant kidney transplant recipients. Recipients received nonmyeloablative bone marrow transplants from related graft donors, with transient mixed chimerism. Assay: immunoSEQ multiplex PCR; the TCRdb copy retains only in-frame clones and omits some. There are about 5,300 clones in the sample, with roughly 7% held by the top ten. Sequencing used CD4+ T cells from blood (PBMCs), obtained 14 to 15 months after the transplant. The receptors stem from a human patient who received a combined kidney and bone marrow transplant. The graft donor may have contributed some T cells.

Remarks on this clone: The observed sequence ends 3 residues before the CDR3 terminus, with the missing tail filled in from the germline J gene. The V call is TRBV6-1, the J call TRBJ2-1; maybe TRBD2 (7 bases). V shed 2 bases and J shed 6 bases, with 17 bases lying between them. Germline V gene data show CDR1 as MNHNS and CDR2 as SASEGT. The CDR3 has 16 amino acids. CDR3 residues: CASSEHGGRGVNEQFF. The DNA read from the CDR3 is TGTGCCAGCAGTGAACACGGGGGGCGTGGGGTCAATGAG.

Considering frequency, this clone is medium-sized. The sequence runs out 3 residues before the end of the CDR3; the remainder is reconstructed from the germline J gene. The rearrangement joins TRBV18 to TRBJ1-4; D not resolved. Trimming stripped 6 bases from V and 5 bases from J, with 10 bases between. Per the germline V gene, CDR1 is KGHSH and CDR2 is LQKENI. CDR3 length equals 13 residues. The chain's CDR3 is CASSLRLNEKLFF. CDR3 DNA, as far as it was read: TGTGCCAGCTCGCTGAGGTTAAATGAAAAA.

Worth noting for this clone: Coverage ceases 3 residues before the CDR3 finishes, and the germline J gene fills in the end. The gene calls are TRBV10-3 and TRBJ2-2; TRBD2 aligns across 7 bases. With 6 bases clipped from V and 3 bases from J, the junction kept 7 bases outside the gene matches. The CDR3 has 15 residues. Germline V gives CDR1 ENHRY, CDR2 SYGVKD. The CDR3 here is CAISGGLADTGELFF. The CDR3 DNA, read in part, is TGTGCCATCAGCGGCGGGCTAGCGGACACCGGGGAG.

Remarks on this clone: From the germline J gene comes the end of the CDR3, since the read stops 3 residues before it. This sequence joins TRBV20-1 and TRBJ2-3; D may be TRBD2 (5 bases). Germline lookup yields CDR1 DFQATT and CDR2 SNEGSKA (reference sequence). This CDR3 region has 16 residues. The V gene lost 3 bases and the J gene lost 2 bases, with 18 bases spanning the gap. CDR3: CSARARGLGNTDTQYF. The covered CDR3 bases are TGCAGTGCTAGGGCCAGAGGACTGGGAAACACAGATACG.

In regard to this clone: The read is 3 residues too short to cover the CDR3 end, so that end is filled in from the germline J gene. This chain links TRBV20-1 with TRBJ1-1, with 7 bases fitting TRBD1. V dropped 5 bases and J dropped 1; count of bases not matched to a gene: 4. The CDR3 extends over 13 amino acids. CDR1 and CDR2 (germline): DFQATT, SNEGSKA (reference sequence). The sequenced CDR3 bases are TGCAGTGCTCGCAGGACAGGGAACACTGAA. Translating gives CSARRTGNTE. The CDR3 in its entirety is CSARRTGNTEAFF.

Note on this clone: From the germline J gene comes the end of the CDR3, since the read stops 3 residues before it. The chain joins TRBV19 to TRBJ2-7, with 16 nucleotides matching TRBD2. This CDR3 is built from 18 residues. J lost 4 bases, V lost 9 bases, and 15 bases had no gene match. The germline V gene has CDR1 LNHDA and CDR2 SQIVND (reference sequence). The CDR3 DNA, read in part, is TGTGCCAGGCCTTCACCGGGACTAGCGGGGGGGCAGTTGTACGAG. Its protein is CARPSPGLAGGQLYE. The full-length CDR3 reads as CARPSPGLAGGQLYEQYF.

On this clone: The read falls 3 residues short of the CDR3 end, and the missing part is taken from the germline J gene. The genes are TRBV11-2 and TRBJ1-2, with no clear D. V lost 5 bases and J 4 bases, leaving 14 bases between the germline ends. CDR3 length: 14 amino acids. Per the germline V gene, CDR1 is SGHAT and CDR2 is FQNNGV. CDR3 DNA, as far as it was read: TGTGCCAGCAGCCAGACGAGGGCGGGCTATGGC. It specifies CASSQTRAGYG. The entire CDR3 sequence reads CASSQTRAGYGYTF. Complete variable domain (other parts from reference TRBV11-2 and TRBJ1-2): EAGVAQSPRYKIIEKRQSVAFWCNPISGHATLYWYQQILGQGPKLLIQFQNNGVVDDSQLPKDRFSAERLKGVDSTLKIQPAKLEDSAVYLCASSQTRAGYGYTFGSGTRLTVV.

Turning to this clone: Sequencing ends 3 residues short of the CDR3 end; the germline J gene provides the rest. J is TRBJ2-3 and V is TRBV5-1; the match to TRBD2 covers 13 bases. V lost 5 bases, J lost 4 bases, and 7 bases stayed unmatched. This CDR3 region has 16 residues. CDR1 and CDR2 (germline): SGHRS, YFSETQ. The CDR3 spells CASSPRTSGRSDTQYF. The part of the CDR3 DNA that was read is TGCGCCAGCAGTCCTCGGACTAGCGGGAGATCAGATACG.

By frequency, this clone is medium-sized (0.01 to 0.1%). The read gets to within 3 residues of the CDR3 end, and the germline J gene fills in the rest. The rearrangement joins TRBV6-2 or TRBV6-3 to TRBJ2-6; possibly TRBD1 for D (6 bases). Trimming shortened V by 11 bases and J by 3 bases, and 17 bases separated the two germline ends. This CDR3 has 15 residues. Germline CDR1 and CDR2: MNHEY and SVGEGT. CDR3 DNA, as far as it was read: TGTGCCTCAGCACGTCAGGGGCTTGGGGCCAACGTC. Translating gives CASARQGLGANV. The full CDR3 protein is CASARQGLGANVLTF.

Note on this clone: The read ends 3 residues early relative to the CDR3; the germline J gene fills the gap. The J gene is TRBJ1-1, the V gene TRBV20-1; TRBD1 matches 7 bases. Unmatched junction bases numbered 6, after V lost 3 bases and J lost 2 bases. CDR3 length: 14 residues. CDR1 DFQATT and CDR2 SNEGSKA come from the germline V gene (reference sequence). CDR3 DNA, as far as it was read: TGCAGTGCTAGTAACCAGGGGGGTAACACTGAA. Its translation is CSASNQGGNTE. The CDR3 as a whole reads CSASNQGGNTEAFF.

This clone is classed as medium-sized (0.01 to 0.1%) by frequency. The read finishes 3 residues shy of the CDR3 end, and the germline J gene is used to complete it. This sequence joins TRBV7-6 and TRBJ2-2; possible D gene TRBD2, 5 bases. This CDR3 is 18 amino acids long. Germline V CDR1 and CDR2: SGHVS, FNYEAQ. Deletions cut 1 base from V and 0 bases from J, with 15 bases between. CDR3 protein: CASSLVIAGSANTGELFF. CDR3 bases read: TGTGCCAGCAGCTTAGTGATCGCGGGCAGCGCGAACACCGGGGAG.

This clone is classed as medium-sized (0.01 to 0.1%) by frequency. The read terminates 3 residues ahead of where the CDR3 ends, so the germline J gene completes it. The chain recombines TRBV30 with TRBJ2-1; possible D gene TRBD2, 5 bases. The CDR3 is made up of 14 amino acids. V dropped 8 bases and J dropped 0 bases, with 14 bases sitting between them. Germline CDR1 reads GTSNPN; CDR2 reads SVGIG (reference sequence). The CDR3 is CALDVAGSYNEQFF. CDR3 bases read: TGTGCCCTGGACGTGGCGGGCTCCTACAATGAG.

Concerning this clone: From the germline J gene comes the end of the CDR3, since the read stops 3 residues before it. V and J are TRBV20-1 and TRBJ1-2; D uncertain. There are 12 residues in the CDR3. Germline V gene data show CDR1 as DFQATT and CDR2 as SNEGSKA (reference sequence). V lost 6 bases to trimming and J lost 6 bases, with 14 bases between them. The chain's CDR3 is CSAEIRGNGYTF. CDR3 DNA (partial): TGCAGTGCCGAAATCCGGGGAAATGGC.

A note on this clone: With the read ending 3 residues before the CDR3 end, the germline J gene is used to fill in that end. The rearrangement uses TRBV6-2 or TRBV6-3 and TRBJ2-3; 9 positions match TRBD2. With V trimmed by 6 bases and J by 4 bases, 5 bases remained unmatched. There are 14 residues in the CDR3. The germline V gene has CDR1 MNHEY and CDR2 SVGEGT. The sequenced CDR3 bases are TGTGCCAGCAGGCTAGCGGGAAAGGCAGATACG. Its protein is CASRLAGKADT. The full CDR3 is CASRLAGKADTQYF.

As to this clone: The read is 3 residues too short to cover the CDR3 end, so that end is filled in from the germline J gene. The chain combines TRBV6-2 or TRBV6-3 with TRBJ2-1; 13 nucleotides agree with TRBD2. This CDR3 has 16 residues. Germline CDR1 is MNHEY and CDR2 is SVGEGT. V lost 3 bases to trimming and J lost 7 bases; unmatched junction nucleotides: 6. CDR3 protein: CASSYLGLAGMNEQFF. The DNA read from the CDR3 is TGTGCCAGCAGTTATTTGGGACTAGCGGGGATGAATGAG.

Worth noting for this clone: From the germline J gene comes the end of the CDR3, since the read stops 3 residues before it. The rearrangement joins TRBV7-8 to TRBJ2-3; 10 bases are shared with TRBD2. The germline V gene encodes CDR1 SGHVS and CDR2 FQNEAQ. The CDR3 length is 16 residues. After removal of 5 bases from V and 4 bases from J, the junction contained 9 bases not matched to a gene. CDR3: CASSISLAGVPDTQYF. CDR3 bases read: TGTGCCAGCAGCATTTCTCTAGCGGGAGTGCCAGATACG.

The CDR3 protein is CSARDNRAGDYEQYF. The CDR3 DNA, read in part, is TGCAGTGCTAGAGATAATAGAGCGGGGGACTACGAG. The genes are TRBV20-1 and TRBJ2-7; 8 positions agree with TRBD2. The read is 3 residues too short to cover the CDR3 end, so that end is filled in from the germline J gene. Germline lookup yields CDR1 DFQATT and CDR2 SNEGSKA (reference sequence). The CDR3 has 15 residues. V shed 0 bases, J shed 3 bases, and the junction held 7 bases outside the gene matches.

On this clone: The sequence runs out 3 residues before the end of the CDR3; the remainder is reconstructed from the germline J gene. This rearrangement joins TRBV2 to TRBJ1-2, with D perhaps matching TRBD1 (5 bases). The CDR3 totals 16 residues. Germline V gene sequence: CDR1 SNHLY, CDR2 FYNNEI. V was clipped by 5 bases and J by 0 bases, with 16 bases between them. The sequenced part of the CDR3 DNA is TGTGCCAGCAGTCCCGCGGGGCGGGGGGCTAACTATGGC. This translates into CASSPAGRGANYG. The full CDR3 reads CASSPAGRGANYGYTF.

For this clone: The read falls 3 residues short of the CDR3 end, and the missing part is taken from the germline J gene. The genes are TRBV6-2 or TRBV6-3 and TRBJ2-3; 11 bases line up with TRBD2. CDR1 is MNHEY, CDR2 SVGEGT, per germline. V lost 5 bases and J lost 8; bases outside the gene matches: 12. The CDR3 sequence is 16 residues long. CDR3 bases read: TGTGCCAGCAGTCCGGGACTAGCGGCCTTAACGGGTACG. It encodes CASSPGLAALTGT. The full CDR3 sequence reads CASSPGLAALTGTQYF.

Partial CDR3 DNA: TGTGCCAGTATCCCCCCCCCGGGACAGGCCTCTGGAAACACC. It is translated as CASIPPPGQASGNT. The full CDR3 is CASIPPPGQASGNTIYF. The chain has TRBV19 and TRBJ1-3; 8 bases line up with TRBD1. Sequencing ends 3 residues short of the CDR3 end; the germline J gene provides the rest. CDR1 is LNHDA and CDR2 is SQIVND in the germline V gene (reference sequence). The V segment lost 7 bases and the J segment 0 bases; nucleotides outside the gene matches: 11. CDR3 length: 17 residues.

About this clone itself: Coverage ceases 3 residues before the CDR3 finishes, and the germline J gene fills in the end. This chain joins TRBV7-8 and TRBJ2-1; 8 bases are shared with TRBD2. After removal of 5 bases from V and 9 bases from J, the junction contained 18 bases not matched to a gene. From germline, CDR1 is SGHVS and CDR2 FQNEAQ. The CDR3 contains 17 residues. The CDR3 spells CASSPAPGLGAGGEQFF. The sequenced part of the CDR3 DNA is TGTGCCAGCAGCCCTGCTCCGGGACTAGGAGCCGGGGGTGAG.

Regarding this clone: The read halts 3 residues ahead of the CDR3 end, with the missing end drawn from the germline J gene. The chain links TRBV20-1 to TRBJ2-1; D is unclear. The CDR3 totals 10 residues. Trimming left V 6 bases short and J 4 bases short, with 4 bases between. CDR1 DFQATT and CDR2 SNEGSKA come from the germline V gene (reference sequence). The covered CDR3 bases are TGCAGTGCCAAATACAATGAG. This encodes CSAKYNE. The complete CDR3 reads CSAKYNEQFF.

Turning to this clone: The CDR3 extends 3 residues past the end of the read, so its final part is completed from the germline J gene. The chain couples TRBV5-1 to TRBJ2-1; TRBD2 is a possible D gene (5 bases). This CDR3 has 15 amino acids. Germline CDR1 reads SGHRS; CDR2 reads YFSETQ. V shed 3 bases and J shed 6 bases, with 16 bases lying between them. CDR3 DNA (partial): TGCGCCAGCAGCTCCTCCCTTAGAGCGGTCAATGAG. The encoded protein is CASSSSLRAVNE. The entire CDR3 protein reads CASSSSLRAVNEQFF.

As concerns this clone: The read terminates 3 residues before the CDR3 end, so the remaining end is supplied by the germline J gene. This chain uses TRBV5-6 with TRBJ1-2; TRBD1 agrees at 7 bases. Germline values: CDR1 SGHDT, CDR2 YYEEEE. CDR3 length: 11 residues. CDR3 DNA (partial): TGTGCCAGCTCCTTAGGGGGCGGC. It yields the protein CASSLGGG. The CDR3 reads in full as CASSLGGGYTF.